This TCR beta chain is from a study of regulatory T cells in long-lasting Graves disease. Construction of the TCR beta libraries employed iRepertoire HTBI primers in conjunction with Arm-PCR of CDR3 regions. TCRdb passed the multiplex PCR reads through MiXCR, listing each CDR3 protein once. The repertoire holds 360,000 or so distinct CDR3 sequences, with 23% as singletons. The CDR3 is 12 amino acids. Germline CDR1 SGHKS, CDR2 YYEKEE (reference sequence). Trimming left V 2 bases short and J 10 bases short, with 12 bases between. Findings and limits, study-wide: No thyroid tissue was studied; the work used peripheral blood only.

The sample's time point: persistent/refractory GD, antithyroid drugs over 5 years with positive TRAb. PBMC-extracted RNA yielded the TCR library. In its sample, this clonotype was seen a few times. Its antigen remains unknown. The sample in question was peripheral blood mononuclear cells (PBMCs), obtained when the disease was refractory, from a patient treated with antithyroid drugs. This receptor was identified in a woman in her 40s with Graves disease. The chain recombines TRBV5-5 with TRBJ1-1; unclear D gene. This CDR3 is CASSFLPGAAFF. Here the CDR3 DNA reads TGTGCCAGCAGCTTTTTGCCAGGTGCAGCTTTCTTT.